The entry that follows covers one T cell receptor beta chain sequence. Its antigen is unidentified. The junction and the germline gene differ at one end; a read error may be behind it. The sample comes from a study of shared clonotypes between healthy human individuals. Regarding the study as a whole: Clonotype sharing among donors was expected to depend on sequencing depth.

Per the germline V gene, CDR1 is SSHAT and CDR2 is FNYEAQ (reference sequence). The CDR3 runs to 14 residues. Method: immunoSEQ multiplex PCR; TCRdb's copy keeps in-frame clones and lacks some. Here the sample spans about 800,000 clones, around 96% being singletons. As defined, naive CD8 cells were CD45RO-negative and positively selected for CCR7, with terminally differentiated effector memory CD45RA+ cells excluded. The chain has TRBV7-7 and TRBJ2-7; possibly TRBD1 for D (7 bases). The specimen sequenced was naive CD8+ T cells sorted from blood. This receptor was obtained from a man aged 30 to 45 in good health. Here the CDR3 reads CASSLGGTDYEQYF. DNA of the CDR3: TGTGCTAGCAGCTTAGGGGGGACAGATTACGAGCAGTACTTC.